This paragraph reports one TCR beta chain. The antigen remains undetermined. Here immunoSEQ multiplex PCR was the method, and the copy in TCRdb shows in-frame clones only, minus some. In the table there are around 160,000 clones, about 91% of which are singletons. These data originate in a study of T cell responses to AZD1222 COVID-19 vaccine. Study conclusions and caveats: Spike regions recognized by vaccine-associated CD4 TCRs spanned the protein, led by 160-218 and 743-854. The donor cohort was predominantly white British with a female majority, and clonal diversity may have been underestimated. Baseline seropositivity characterized only six AZD1222 recipients. Regions left unmutated in variants are reportedly the target of nearly half of spike-specific TCRs.

The sequence was collected from an adult who received the AZD1222 COVID-19 vaccine. The source material was peripheral blood, sampled 28 days after the second AZD1222 dose.

CDR3 residues: CATSDLTSGRTNEQFF. The CDR3 coding sequence is TGTGCCACCAGTGATCTGACTAGCGGGAGGACCAATGAGCAGTTCTTC. The chain recombines TRBV24-1 with TRBJ2-1; 13 nucleotides line up with TRBD2. With 3 bases clipped from V and 6 bases from J, the junction kept 4 bases outside the gene matches. The length of the CDR3 is 16 residues. Germline CDR1 and CDR2: KGHDR and SFDVKD.